This passage covers 20 T cell receptor beta chains from one sample sequenced in a study of cytomegalovirus exposure and HLA in healthy donors. Primers: 60 Vbeta forward and 13 Jbeta reverse. The data were produced by immunoSEQ multiplex PCR, yet TCRdb's version contains in-frame clones alone and is incomplete. This table has 150,000 to 200,000 clones, roughly four fifths appearing once. The sequencing input was PBMCs. The receptor set was obtained from a man aged 50 or older in good health and CMV-seropositive.

The chain couples TRBV28 to TRBJ2-7, with 15 bases aligning to TRBD2. CDR3 size: 20 residues. J was trimmed by 0 bases and V by 3 bases; bases with no gene match: 12. Germline lookup yields CDR1 MDHEN and CDR2 SYDVKM. This chain's CDR3 is CASSFPLGLAGGQTSYEQYF. In nucleotides, the CDR3 is TGTGCCAGCAGTTTCCCCCTAGGACTAGCGGGAGGGCAAACCTCCTACGAGCAGTACTTC. The full variable domain, with the rest looked up from reference TRBV28 and TRBJ2-7, is DVKVTQSSRYLVKRTGEKVFLECVQDMDHENMFWYRQDPGLGLRLIYFSYDVKMKEKGDIPEGYSVSREKKERFSLILESASTNQTSMYLCASSFPLGLAGGQTSYEQYFGPGTRLTVT.

With respect to this clone: One junction end does not reproduce the germline sequence, and a read error may be involved. The rearrangement links TRBV4-3 to TRBJ2-7; 8 bases agree with TRBD2. Germline CDR1 and CDR2: LGHNA and YSLEER. The CDR3 is 16 amino acids. The CDR3 loop is CVSSQDRTGAGGEQYF. CDR3 sequence (DNA): TGCGTCAGCAGCCAAGATCGAACGGGGGCGGGAGGCGAGCAGTACTTC.

V usage is TRBV6-5 and J usage is TRBJ1-6; a possible D gene is TRBD1 (5 bases). V lost 7 bases, J lost 8 bases, and 12 bases lay in between. CDR3 length: 13 amino acids. Germline values: CDR1 MNHEY, CDR2 SVGAGI. The CDR3, as DNA: TGTGCCAGCAAGGACGGGGGATATTCACCCCTCCACTTT. Amino acid sequence: CASKDGGYSPLHF.

The chain employs TRBV5-1 and TRBJ2-7, with D uncertain. Trimming pared 0 bases from V and 4 bases from J, leaving 5 bases between. The CDR3 has 12 residues. CDR1 is SGHRS, CDR2 YFSETQ, per germline. The CDR3: CASSLDRYEQYF. CDR3 DNA sequence: TGCGCCAGCAGCTTGGACAGATACGAGCAGTACTTC. The full variable domain, completed using reference TRBV5-1 and TRBJ2-7, is KAGVTQTPRYLIKTRGQQVTLSCSPISGHRSVSWYQQTPGQGLQFLFEYFSETQRNKGNFPGRFSGRQFSNSRSEMNVSTLELGDSALYLCASSLDRYEQYFGPGTRLTVT.

CDR3 DNA sequence: TGTGCCAGTAGTATGGTCAATCAGGGCCGCTCTGGGGCCAACGTCCTGACTTTC. Translated: CASSMVNQGRSGANVLTF. The V gene is TRBV19, the J gene TRBJ2-6; D is possibly TRBD1 (5 bases). With 3 bases removed from V and 0 bases from J, the gap between germline ends came to 15 bases. From germline, CDR1 is LNHDA and CDR2 SQIVND (reference sequence). This CDR3 region has 18 residues.

This clone was detected only once. The V call is TRBV7-9, the J call TRBJ2-1; D is possibly TRBD2 (6 bases). The ends were cut back, 5 bases at V and 0 bases at J, with 17 bases in the middle. This CDR3 is 17 amino acids long. Germline CDR1 is SEHNR and CDR2 is FQNEAQ (reference sequence). The CDR3 bases are TGTGCCAGCAGCCCTACCGGGGGTGGGGGCTCCTACAATGAGCAGTTCTTC. Protein sequence: CASSPTGGGGSYNEQFF.

This chain links TRBV11-2 with TRBJ2-7; no reliable D call. The V end was cut by 1 base, the J end by 5 bases, with 12 bases between. CDR1 and CDR2 from the germline V gene are SGHAT and FQNNGV. This CDR3 contains 14 residues. The CDR3 sequence is CASSLVGGSHEQYF. CDR3 nucleotide sequence: TGTGCCAGCAGCTTAGTTGGCGGATCCCACGAGCAGTACTTC.

The chain employs TRBV1 and TRBJ1-2; the table calls TRBD1, which could not be checked here. TRBV1 has pseudogene status. There are 16 residues in the CDR3. The CDR3 DNA sequence: TGCACCAGCAGCCAAGATCTCGACAGGGTAGACTATGGCTACACCTTC. It is translated as CTSSQDLDRVDYGYTF.

J is TRBJ2-7 and V is TRBV5-1, with D perhaps matching TRBD2 (5 bases). CDR1 and CDR2 (germline): SGHRS, YFSETQ. CDR3 length: 13 amino acids. Between the trimmed V and J ends, which lost 5 bases and 5 bases, there was a span of 14 bases. The CDR3 DNA reads as TGCGCCAGCAGGGGTGGCGGAGGCCACGAGCAGTACTTC. Encoded protein: CASRGGGGHEQYF.

The genes are TRBV6-1 and TRBJ2-7; 8 nucleotides agree with TRBD2. This CDR3 is built from 17 residues. V was clipped by 2 bases and J by 3 bases; unmatched bases: 12. Germline-derived CDR1 and CDR2 are MNHNS and SASEGT. CDR3 bases: TGTGCCAGCAGTGAAAGGAGGGGGGCGGGGGGCCACTACGAGCAGTACTTC. Protein: CASSERRGAGGHYEQYF.

The V call is TRBV28, the J call TRBJ1-5, with D tentatively TRBD1 (5 bases). The CDR3 is 13 amino acids. Germline V gene sequence: CDR1 MDHEN, CDR2 SYDVKM. V was trimmed by 1 base and J by 9 bases, leaving 10 bases between them. The CDR3: CASSLSRGGPQHF. As DNA, the CDR3 is TGTGCCAGCAGTTTATCGCGGGGGGGGCCCCAGCATTTT.

This clone turned up a few times. J is TRBJ1-1 and V is TRBV5-6, with 11 bases lining up with TRBD1. The J segment lost 0 bases and the V segment lost 2 bases, leaving 6 bases of the junction unmatched. The CDR3 is 17 residues long. The germline CDR1 and CDR2 sequences are SGHDT and YYEEEE. The CDR3 bases are TGTGCCAGCAGCTTCGGGACAGGGGGTAGGGTGAACACTGAAGCTTTCTTT. Translating gives CASSFGTGGRVNTEAFF.

The V call is TRBV5-5, the J call TRBJ2-2, with 8 bases identical to TRBD1. The CDR3 totals 16 residues. Trimming cost V 4 bases and J 6 bases; bases outside gene matches: 11. CDR1 is SGHKS, CDR2 YYEKEE, per germline (reference sequence). The CDR3 DNA sequence: TGTGCCAGCAGCGACGCGGGGACAGGATCACCCGGGGAGCTGTTTTTT. Its translation: CASSDAGTGSPGELFF.

Concerning this clone itself: A junction boundary mismatches the germline segment, possibly from a read error. V gene TRBV15 combines with J gene TRBJ2-7, with D maybe TRBD2 (5 bases). This CDR3 has 14 amino acids. The germline V gene has CDR1 LNHNV and CDR2 YYDKDF (reference sequence). The CDR3 sequence: CAISSGGTYYEQYF. The CDR3 DNA reads as TGTGCCATCAGCAGCGGCGGAACGTACTACGAGCAGTACTTC. The whole variable domain, filled in from reference TRBV15 and TRBJ2-7, reads DAMVIQNPRYQVTQFGKPVTLSCSQTLNHNVMYWYQQKSSQAPKLLFHYYDKDFNNEADTPDNFQSRRPNTSFCFLDIRSPGLGDTAMYLCAISSGGTYYEQYFGPGTRLTVT.

V is TRBV18 and J is TRBJ1-4; D call uncertain. The ends were cut back, 3 bases at V and 6 bases at J, with 14 bases in the middle. CDR1 is KGHSH and CDR2 is LQKENI in the germline V gene. This CDR3 has 15 amino acids. CDR3 in amino acids: CASSPTVPVYEKLFF. CDR3 DNA sequence: TGTGCCAGCTCACCCACGGTCCCGGTGTATGAAAAACTGTTTTTT.

This chain connects TRBV30 to TRBJ2-5; D may be TRBD1 (5 bases). This CDR3 contains 12 residues. The ends were cut back, 3 bases at V and 4 bases at J, with 9 bases in the middle. CDR1 and CDR2 (germline): GTSNPN, SVGIG (reference sequence). The CDR3 nucleotides are TGTGCCTGGAGGGCAGGGCCAGAGACCCAGTACTTC. Protein sequence: CAWRAGPETQYF.

This clone came up once. CDR3 region: CASSLHAGANQPQHF. CDR3 DNA sequence: TGTGCCAGCAGTTTACATGCAGGGGCCAATCAGCCCCAGCATTTT. The chain is built from TRBV28 and TRBJ1-5; TRBD1 is a possible D gene (6 bases). The CDR3 has 15 residues. CDR1 and CDR2 (germline): MDHEN, SYDVKM. V lost 2 bases, J lost 3 bases, and 11 bases lay in between. The entire variable domain, with the rest obtained from reference TRBV28 and TRBJ1-5, is as follows: DVKVTQSSRYLVKRTGEKVFLECVQDMDHENMFWYRQDPGLGLRLIYFSYDVKMKEKGDIPEGYSVSREKKERFSLILESASTNQTSMYLCASSLHAGANQPQHFGDGTRLSIL.

This clone was seen a handful of times. The chain couples TRBV28 to TRBJ2-7; TRBD2 aligns across 8 bases. Trimming took 2 bases from V and 3 from J; bases not matched to a gene: 6. Germline CDR1 reads MDHEN; CDR2 reads SYDVKM. This CDR3 is built from 15 residues. CDR3 region: CASSLQRERSYEQYF. The CDR3 DNA reads TGTGCCAGCAGTTTACAGCGGGAGAGGAGCTACGAGCAGTACTTC. Variable domain in full (rest from reference TRBV28 and TRBJ2-7): DVKVTQSSRYLVKRTGEKVFLECVQDMDHENMFWYRQDPGLGLRLIYFSYDVKMKEKGDIPEGYSVSREKKERFSLILESASTNQTSMYLCASSLQRERSYEQYFGPGTRLTVT.

This clone was seen just once. The chain combines TRBV5-1 with TRBJ2-3; D is perhaps TRBD1 (6 bases). V lost 4 bases, J lost 6 bases, and 18 bases lay in between. CDR3 length: 15 amino acids. From germline, CDR1 is SGHRS and CDR2 YFSETQ. This chain's CDR3 is CASSETVQGGDTQYF. The CDR3 region has the DNA TGCGCCAGCAGCGAGACCGTACAGGGTGGCGATACGCAGTATTTT.

This clone was found a few times. The genes are TRBV19 and TRBJ1-1, with 11 nucleotides matching TRBD1. The CDR3 length is 15 residues. The V segment lost 5 bases and the J segment 5 bases; nucleotides outside the gene matches: 7. Germline V gives CDR1 LNHDA, CDR2 SQIVND (reference sequence). The CDR3 sequence: CASSVGTGGITEAFF. In DNA, the CDR3 is TGTGCCAGTAGTGTCGGGACAGGGGGAATTACTGAAGCTTTCTTT.